This T cell receptor (beta chain) was identified during a study of OX40 agonist ivuxolimab in advanced cancers. The CDR3 spans 15 residues. Trimming removed 2 bases from V and 0 bases from J, with 10 bases in between. Germline V gene lookup returns CDR1 MNHNS and CDR2 SASEGT. TCRdb's table, derived via immunoSEQ multiplex PCR, lists solely in-frame clones and lacks some. Among tens of thousands of clones listed, roughly 89% were seen once. This receptor was obtained from an adult with an advanced solid tumor such as melanoma, head and neck, liver or kidney cancer. This chain links TRBV6-1 with TRBJ1-1; weak D call: TRBD1 (6 bases). This material consisted of CD4+ or CD8+ T cells sorted from blood, taken in a trial of the OX40 agonist ivuxolimab. CDR3 in amino acids: CASSEPGQMNTEAFF. The CDR3 DNA sequence: TGTGCCAGCAGTGAACCCGGACAGATGAACACTGAAGCTTTCTTT.